This entry describes one TCR beta chain. CDR3-region Arm-PCR and iRepertoire HTBI primers produced the TCR beta libraries. TCRdb re-called the multiplex PCR reads with MiXCR, one entry per CDR3 protein. This table holds roughly 410,000 distinct CDR3 sequences, over 12% found once. Time point meaning: newly diagnosed GD, antithyroid drugs for less than 3 months. The TCR library was prepared using RNA isolated from PBMCs. The source of the sample is a study of regulatory T cells in long-lasting Graves disease. This sample was shared with a second study, whose subject was T cells in Graves' hyperthyroidism and ophthalmopathy.

This clonotype was sampled from a woman aged 40 to 49 with Graves disease. The source material was peripheral blood mononuclear cells (PBMCs), sampled at new diagnosis, from a patient treated with antithyroid drugs.

The CDR3 reads CASSERFRASPGELFF. The DNA for the CDR3 is TGCGCCAGCAGTGAGAGATTTCGGGCCTCTCCCGGGGAGCTGTTTTTT. The rearrangement uses TRBV10-2 and TRBJ2-2; no clear D gene. This CDR3 spans 16 amino acids. Germline V gene data show CDR1 as WSHSY and CDR2 as SAAADI. The ends were cut back, 2 bases at V and 6 bases at J, with 16 bases in the middle.